These 5 T cell receptor beta chains share one sample of origin, sequenced in a study of blood T cell repertoires in COVID-19. The method was immunoSEQ multiplex PCR; TCRdb's version includes in-frame clones alone and lacks a portion of them. Here the sample spans approximately 210,000 clones, 83% being singletons. The material sequenced was peripheral blood. The source of these receptors is a woman in her forties with active or convalescent COVID-19.

The genes are TRBV28 and TRBJ1-2; D ambiguous. The germline gives CDR1 MDHEN, CDR2 SYDVKM. V gave up 6 bases and J gave up 7 bases, with 12 bases separating them. This CDR3 region has 12 residues. The chain's CDR3 is CASRRSRGGYTF. The CDR3 DNA reads TGTGCCAGCAGAAGGTCGCGGGGTGGCTACACCTTC.

V usage is TRBV18 and J usage is TRBJ1-5; possible D gene TRBD1, 6 bases. The V gene lost 0 bases and the J gene lost 11 bases, with 17 bases spanning the gap. The CDR3 runs to 15 residues. The germline CDR1 and CDR2 sequences are KGHSH and LQKENI. This CDR3 reads CASSPPNRAQAAQHF. CDR3 in DNA: TGTGCCAGCTCACCACCGAACAGGGCCCAGGCAGCCCAGCATTTT.

The CDR3: CASSQEFGEGTNYGYTF. CDR3 in DNA: TGCGCCAGCAGCCAAGAGTTCGGGGAGGGGACAAACTATGGCTACACCTTC. V usage is TRBV4-3 and J usage is TRBJ1-2; D might be TRBD1 (6 bases). The CDR3 contains 17 residues. From germline, CDR1 is LGHNA and CDR2 YSLEER. The germline V and J ends were trimmed by 0 bases and 2 bases, with 16 bases remaining between them.

The V gene is TRBV6-6, the J gene TRBJ1-2, with 9 positions matching TRBD1. Trimming took 4 bases from V and 6 from J; bases not matched to a gene: 9. Per germline, CDR1 MNHNY and CDR2 SVGAGI (reference sequence). The CDR3 totals 15 residues. CDR3 amino acids: CASSSPGQGRDGYTF. CDR3 DNA: TGTGCCAGCAGTTCCCCGGGACAGGGCAGGGATGGCTACACCTTC.

The chain couples TRBV5-1 to TRBJ2-3; D gene uncertain. CDR3 length equals 15 residues. Germline CDR1 and CDR2: SGHRS and YFSETQ. Trimming removed 0 bases at V and 5 bases at J, with 13 bases between. CDR3 DNA sequence: TGCGCCAGCAGCTTGGTTGGGCAAGCCGGAGATACGCAGTATTTT. This sequence encodes CASSLVGQAGDTQYF.